Presented here are 32 T cell receptor beta chains from one specimen sequenced in a study of blood T cell repertoires in COVID-19. Repertoires were generated with immunoSEQ multiplex PCR, while TCRdb's copy carries only in-frame clones and drops some. The sample has 130,000 to 150,000 clones; around four fifths are singletons. Sequenced input: PBMCs or T cells enriched from blood (not recorded which). Receptors originate from a woman between 40 and 55 years old who had recovered from COVID-19.

V is TRBV10-3 and J is TRBJ2-7; D is ambiguous. The CDR3 is 13 residues long. Per germline, CDR1 ENHRY and CDR2 SYGVKD. The V end was cut by 0 bases, the J end by 2 bases, with 5 bases between. The CDR3: CAISESSTYEQYF. As DNA, the CDR3 is TGTGCCATCAGTGAGTCTAGTACCTACGAGCAGTACTTC.

The rearrangement uses TRBV2 and TRBJ1-5; D ambiguous. Trimming took 3 bases from V and 6 from J, leaving 12 bases between them. This CDR3 contains 14 residues. Per the germline V gene, CDR1 is SNHLY and CDR2 is FYNNEI. CDR3 DNA: TGTGCCAGCAGTGACTGGCCTGAACGTCAGCCCCAGCATTTT. This sequence encodes CASSDWPERQPQHF.

This clone was observed a single time. This chain links TRBV9 with TRBJ2-1, with D possibly TRBD1 on 6 matching bases. V was cut by 3 bases and J by 0 bases, with 10 bases left in between. The germline CDR1 and CDR2 sequences are SGDLS and YYNGEE. This CDR3 region has 15 residues. CDR3 sequence (DNA): TGTGCCAGCAGCGAACAGGGAAGCTCCTACAATGAGCAGTTCTTC. Translated, it gives CASSEQGSSYNEQFF.

The rearrangement links TRBV12-3 or TRBV12-4 to TRBJ1-4; 7 positions agree with TRBD1. CDR3 length: 13 residues. Losses at the gene ends were 7 bases for V and 7 bases for J; bases not matched to a gene: 6. The CDR3 nucleotides are TGTGCCAGCAATAGGGGACAGTCTGAAAAACTGTTTTTT. Encoded protein: CASNRGQSEKLFF.

V and J are TRBV6-5 and TRBJ2-2, with TRBD1 matching over 8 bases. Trimming cost V 8 bases and J 5 bases; bases outside gene matches: 7. Germline V gene sequence: CDR1 MNHEY, CDR2 SVGAGI. The CDR3 is 14 amino acids. CDR3 DNA: TGTGCCAGCCGTTTGCAGGGGGCGACCGGGGAGCTGTTTTTT. This gives the protein CASRLQGATGELFF.

The gene calls are TRBV5-1 and TRBJ1-4; no firm D call. Trimming shortened V by 1 base and J by 2 bases, and 9 bases separated the two germline ends. Looked up from germline, CDR1 is SGHRS and CDR2 is YFSETQ. CDR3 length: 15 residues. CDR3 region: CASSLNPGTNEKLFF. The CDR3 coding sequence is TGCGCCAGCAGCTTGAACCCGGGGACTAATGAAAAACTGTTTTTT.

V is TRBV5-4 and J is TRBJ2-5; no reliable D call. The V gene's germline CDR1 is SGHNT and CDR2 YYREEE (reference sequence). This CDR3 comprises 14 residues. V shed 2 bases and J shed 0 bases, with 8 bases lying between them. The chain's CDR3 is CASSFSVNQETQYF. The DNA of the CDR3 is TGTGCCAGCAGCTTCAGCGTAAACCAAGAGACCCAGTACTTC.

The genes are TRBV3-1 (or the pseudogene TRBV3-2) and TRBJ2-3; 10 positions agree with TRBD2. V dropped 1 base and J dropped 2; count of bases not matched to a gene: 3. Germline V gene data show CDR1 as LGHDT and CDR2 as YNNKEL (reference sequence). This CDR3 has 16 amino acids. CDR3 loop: CASSQVAGGSTDTQYF. The DNA for the CDR3 is TGTGCCAGCAGCCAAGTAGCGGGGGGATCCACAGATACGCAGTATTTT.

This clone was observed a few times. The chain links TRBV3-1 (or the pseudogene TRBV3-2) to TRBJ1-2; no clear D gene. Deletions cut 2 bases from V and 7 bases from J, with 11 bases between. CDR3 length: 13 residues. Looked up from germline, CDR1 is LGHDT and CDR2 is YNNKEL (reference sequence). Here the CDR3 reads CASSQRAGSGYTF. For the CDR3, the DNA is TGTGCCAGCAGCCAAAGGGCGGGGTCTGGCTACACCTTC.

V and J are TRBV11-2 and TRBJ2-7; tentative D call: TRBD2 (6 bases). Looked up from germline, CDR1 is SGHAT and CDR2 is FQNNGV. The CDR3 has 15 residues. Trimming stripped 4 bases from V and 6 bases from J, with 19 bases between. CDR3 bases: TGTGCCAGCAGCTGGTCCGGGGCTGGCGGGGTCGAGCAGTACTTC. The encoded protein is CASSWSGAGGVEQYF.

In nucleotides, the CDR3 is TGTGCCAGCAGCTTAGGAGGGGGCGGCAATCAGCCCCAGCATTTT. Translating it yields CASSLGGGGNQPQHF. V is TRBV7-9 and J is TRBJ1-5; 7 bases fit TRBD1. The CDR3 runs to 15 residues. J gave up 2 bases and V 1 base, and 2 bases lay outside the gene matches. From germline, CDR1 is SEHNR and CDR2 FQNEAQ (reference sequence).

In its sample, this clone was seen once. The chain combines TRBV5-4 with TRBJ1-1; no clear D. Between the trimmed V and J ends, which lost 3 bases and 6 bases, there was a span of 9 bases. The CDR3 is 12 residues long. The germline CDR1 and CDR2 sequences are SGHNT and YYREEE (reference sequence). The CDR3 loop is CASSSWTAEAFF. CDR3 DNA: TGTGCCAGCAGCTCCTGGACTGCTGAAGCTTTCTTT.

This chain connects TRBV6-5 to TRBJ1-1, with no clear D. The length of the CDR3 is 14 residues. V was clipped by 7 bases and J by 0 bases, with 12 bases between them. Germline-derived CDR1 and CDR2 are MNHEY and SVGAGI. CDR3 residues: CASTLGSLNTEAFF. In nucleotides, the CDR3 is TGTGCCAGCACCCTGGGGAGTTTGAACACTGAAGCTTTCTTT.

This clone has a handful of counts. The same CDR3 is also encoded by other DNA sequences in this sample. The chain links TRBV9 to TRBJ2-1, with D hard to call. CDR1 is SGDLS, CDR2 YYNGEE, per germline. V lost 0 bases and J 3 bases, leaving 10 bases between the germline ends. This CDR3 region has 15 residues. The CDR3 DNA reads TGTGCCAGCAGCGTAGGTTCAGGTTACTACAATGAGCAGTTCTTC. Its translation: CASSVGSGYYNEQFF.

The chain is built from TRBV24-1 and TRBJ2-7; 11 bases align to TRBD2. V was clipped by 12 bases and J by 2 bases; unmatched bases: 11. Germline CDR1 reads KGHDR; CDR2 reads SFDVKD. The CDR3 extends over 15 amino acids. The DNA of the CDR3 is TGTGCCCCCCTCGACCTTAGCGGGGGGGCCTACGAGCAGTACTTC. Protein: CAPLDLSGGAYEQYF.

The chain carries TRBV19 and TRBJ1-2, with D possibly matching TRBD1 (5 bases). Germline V gene sequence: CDR1 LNHDA, CDR2 SQIVND (reference sequence). CDR3 size: 16 residues. Trimming left V 7 bases short and J 4 bases short, with 22 bases between. CDR3 loop: CASTMSAGGMGYGYTF. The CDR3 nucleotides read TGTGCCAGTACCATGTCGGCGGGGGGAATGGGCTATGGCTACACCTTC.

This chain's CDR3 is CASSFFAGGGNEQFF. Here the CDR3 DNA reads TGTGCCAGCAGCTTCTTCGCGGGAGGGGGCAATGAGCAGTTCTTC. The chain carries TRBV7-9 and TRBJ2-1, with 9 bases lining up with TRBD2. V was clipped by 3 bases and J by 6 bases; unmatched bases: 6. This CDR3 comprises 15 residues. From germline, CDR1 is SEHNR and CDR2 FQNEAQ (reference sequence).

The chain uses TRBV6-5 and TRBJ1-1; tentatively, D is TRBD1 (6 bases). The V gene's germline CDR1 is MNHEY and CDR2 SVGAGI. V lost 6 bases and J lost 8, with 16 bases in between. The CDR3 is 13 amino acids. The CDR3 DNA reads as TGTGCCAGCAGCGAGGTTGGGGGCGCGGAAGCTTTCTTT. This translates into CASSEVGGAEAFF.

This clone turned up a few times. This chain links TRBV12-3 or TRBV12-4 with TRBJ1-5, with D possibly being TRBD1 (6 bases). The CDR3 has 13 residues. V shed 6 bases and J shed 4 bases, with 10 bases lying between them. The DNA of the CDR3 is TGTGCCAGCAGAATAGGACAGAATCAGCCCCAGCATTTT. It codes for CASRIGQNQPQHF.

This chain joins TRBV4-1 and TRBJ2-3; 7 bases line up with TRBD2. Germline assignment: CDR1 MGHRA and CDR2 YSYEKL. The junction had 5 bases not matched to a gene; V was cut back by 4 bases and J by 1 base. The CDR3 covers 15 residues. The CDR3 protein is CASSPGRARTDTQYF. The CDR3 DNA follows: TGCGCCAGCAGCCCGGGGAGGGCACGCACAGATACGCAGTATTTT.

The chain couples TRBV24-1 to TRBJ2-5; a possible D gene is TRBD1 (6 bases). Germline V gives CDR1 KGHDR, CDR2 SFDVKD. V lost 6 bases, J lost 5 bases, and 12 bases lay in between. The CDR3 has 13 amino acids. CDR3 protein: CATSTGPGETQYF. CDR3 sequence (DNA): TGTGCCACCAGTACAGGGCCGGGGGAGACCCAGTACTTC.

The rearrangement uses TRBV6-1 and TRBJ1-4; 8 bases fit TRBD1. CDR1 and CDR2 (germline): MNHNS, SASEGT. V was clipped by 3 bases and J by 7 bases; unmatched bases: 7. This CDR3 has 15 residues. CDR3 region: CASSDWPGGGEKLFF. In nucleotides, the CDR3 is TGTGCCAGCAGTGATTGGCCAGGGGGCGGTGAAAAACTGTTTTTT.

This CDR3 is CASSLGYRGSTEAFF. DNA for the CDR3: TGTGCCAGCAGTTTAGGGTACAGGGGGTCCACTGAAGCTTTCTTT. V usage is TRBV27 and J usage is TRBJ1-1; 8 bases line up with TRBD1. Germline V gene sequence: CDR1 MNHEY, CDR2 SMNVEV (reference sequence). V was clipped by 2 bases and J by 4 bases; unmatched bases: 6. This CDR3 region has 15 residues.

The chain combines TRBV3-1 (or the pseudogene TRBV3-2) with TRBJ2-5; TRBD2 aligns across 12 bases. The V gene's germline CDR1 is LGHDT and CDR2 YNNKEL (reference sequence). The V and J ends lost 6 bases and 5 bases, in that order; junction bases with no gene match: 13. This CDR3 region has 17 residues. Written as DNA, the CDR3 is TGTGCCAGCAGGGACCTAGCGGGGGGGTTCTATAGCGAGACCCAGTACTTC. This translates into CASRDLAGGFYSETQYF.

The sample holds one count of this clone. V and J are TRBV5-4 and TRBJ2-3, with a weak D call TRBD1 (6 bases). The V gene's germline CDR1 is SGHNT and CDR2 YYREEE (reference sequence). The CDR3 spans 15 residues. V shed 3 bases and J shed 2 bases, with 13 bases lying between them. Here the CDR3 reads CASSWGQPDTDTQYF. CDR3 sequence (DNA): TGTGCCAGCAGCTGGGGACAACCGGACACAGATACGCAGTATTTT.

V gene TRBV9 combines with J gene TRBJ1-2; perhaps TRBD1 as D (6 bases). Trimming removed 6 bases at V and 3 bases at J, with 18 bases between. There are 15 residues in the CDR3. Germline CDR1 is SGDLS and CDR2 is YYNGEE. Here the CDR3 DNA reads TGTGCCAGCACCACCCCGGGGGGGGCGTACTATGGCTACACCTTC. This sequence encodes CASTTPGGAYYGYTF.

The DNA of the CDR3 is TGTGCCAGCAGTATCCTAGCGGGAGATTACAATGAGCAGTTCTTC. Translated, it gives CASSILAGDYNEQFF. The rearrangement joins TRBV27 to TRBJ2-1; 10 nucleotides match TRBD2. Germline CDR1 MNHEY, CDR2 SMNVEV (reference sequence). CDR3 size: 15 residues. V trimming: 5 bases; J trimming: 4 bases; junction bases outside the gene matches: 5.

The chain links TRBV2 to TRBJ1-1; no clear D. V was clipped by 3 bases and J by 8 bases, with 10 bases between them. The CDR3 spans 12 residues. Germline CDR1 and CDR2: SNHLY and FYNNEI. CDR3 residues: CASSDWAEEAFF. CDR3 sequence (DNA): TGTGCCAGCAGTGATTGGGCCGAAGAAGCTTTCTTT.

The V gene is TRBV30, the J gene TRBJ1-2, with a possible D match to TRBD1 (6 bases). Germline V CDR1 and CDR2: GTSNPN, SVGIG (reference sequence). V lost 0 bases and J 2 bases, leaving 13 bases between the germline ends. The CDR3 covers 15 residues. CDR3 in amino acids: CAWSVPGTGNYGYTF. The CDR3 DNA reads TGTGCCTGGAGTGTACCCGGAACAGGGAACTATGGCTACACCTTC.

This clone has only one observation. The chain carries TRBV5-1 and TRBJ2-7, with 11 bases identical to TRBD2. Per germline, CDR1 SGHRS and CDR2 YFSETQ. The CDR3 consists of 15 residues. Losses at the gene ends were 5 bases for V and 3 bases for J; bases not matched to a gene: 7. As DNA, the CDR3 is TGCGCCAGCAGTGAACTAGCGGGAGAGGACTACGAGCAGTACTTC. Translation gives CASSELAGEDYEQYF.

J is TRBJ2-1 and V is TRBV5-4; no clear D. The CDR3 has 15 residues. The V end lost 5 bases, the J end lost 6 bases, and 18 bases lay between the germline ends. The germline V gene encodes CDR1 SGHNT and CDR2 YYREEE (reference sequence). CDR3 loop: CASRRGSAVPNEQFF. In DNA, the CDR3 is TGTGCCAGCAGAAGAGGCTCGGCTGTCCCCAATGAGCAGTTCTTC.

The CDR3 here is CASSYSRRQVLYGYTF. For the CDR3, the DNA is TGTGCCAGCAGTTACTCCCGAAGACAGGTGCTCTATGGCTACACCTTC. V and J are TRBV6-5 and TRBJ1-2, with D possibly being TRBD1 (6 bases). V shed 0 bases and J shed 4 bases, with 15 bases lying between them. CDR1 and CDR2 from the germline V gene are MNHEY and SVGAGI. CDR3 length equals 16 residues.